This T cell receptor beta chain was retrieved from a study of cytomegalovirus exposure and HLA in healthy donors. Study details: The study's early data release held roughly 91 million unique TCRs from HLA-typed donors. Regarding the study as a whole: Among TCR beta chains, those listed as cytomegalovirus-associated numbered more than 150.

Germline CDR1 reads MRHNA; CDR2 reads SNTAGT. CDR3 length: 14 residues. V was trimmed by 8 bases and J by 1 base, leaving 15 bases between them. This PCR relied on a set of 60 Vbeta primers and 13 Jbeta primers. Only in-frame clones appear in the TCRdb table, and some are missing; sequencing was by immunoSEQ multiplex PCR. Here the sample spans about 120,000 clones, around 84% being singletons. As concerns this clone: Its antigen remains unknown.

Sequencing used PBMCs. The clonotype was recovered from a woman aged 25-40 years in good health and CMV-seropositive. V is TRBV6-4 and J is TRBJ2-7, with unresolved D. The CDR3 DNA follows: TGTGCCAGCTTCCCCGCAGCGCCTTCCTACGAGCAGTACTTC. This sequence encodes CASFPAAPSYEQYF.